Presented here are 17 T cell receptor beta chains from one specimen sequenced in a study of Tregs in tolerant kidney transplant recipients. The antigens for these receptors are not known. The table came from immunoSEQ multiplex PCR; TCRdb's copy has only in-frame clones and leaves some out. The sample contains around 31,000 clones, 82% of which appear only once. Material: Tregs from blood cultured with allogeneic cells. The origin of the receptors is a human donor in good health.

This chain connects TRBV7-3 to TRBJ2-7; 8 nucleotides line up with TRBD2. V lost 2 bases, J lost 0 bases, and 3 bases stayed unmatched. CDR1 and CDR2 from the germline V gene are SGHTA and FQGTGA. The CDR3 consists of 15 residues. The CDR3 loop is CASSLVLAGSYEQYF. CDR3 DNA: TGTGCCAGCAGCTTAGTTCTAGCGGGCTCCTACGAGCAGTACTTC.

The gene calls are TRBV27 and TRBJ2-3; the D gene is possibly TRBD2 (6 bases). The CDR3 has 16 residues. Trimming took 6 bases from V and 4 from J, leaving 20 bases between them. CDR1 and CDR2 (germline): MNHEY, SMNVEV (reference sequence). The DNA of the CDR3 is TGTGCCAGCAGCCTCCGCGGGACCGTACATCCAGATACGCAGTATTTT. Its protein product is CASSLRGTVHPDTQYF.

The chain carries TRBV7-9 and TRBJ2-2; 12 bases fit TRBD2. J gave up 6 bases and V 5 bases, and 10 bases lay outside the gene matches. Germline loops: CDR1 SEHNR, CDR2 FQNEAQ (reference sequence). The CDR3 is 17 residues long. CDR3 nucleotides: TGTGCCAGCAGCCGAAGGACTAGCGGGAAAAAGGCCGGGGAGCTGTTTTTT. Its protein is CASSRRTSGKKAGELFF.

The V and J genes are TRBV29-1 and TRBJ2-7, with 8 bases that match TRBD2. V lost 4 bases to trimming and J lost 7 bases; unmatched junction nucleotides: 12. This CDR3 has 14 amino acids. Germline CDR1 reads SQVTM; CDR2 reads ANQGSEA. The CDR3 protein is CSVVLAGLRGEQYF. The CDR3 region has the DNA TGCAGCGTTGTCCTAGCGGGCCTACGGGGGGAGCAGTACTTC.

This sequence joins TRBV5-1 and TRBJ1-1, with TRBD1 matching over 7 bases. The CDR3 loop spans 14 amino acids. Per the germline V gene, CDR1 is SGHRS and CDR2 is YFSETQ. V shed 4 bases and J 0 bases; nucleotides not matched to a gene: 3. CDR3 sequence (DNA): TGCGCCAGCAGCAAGGGACAGCTGAACACTGAAGCTTTCTTT. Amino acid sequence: CASSKGQLNTEAFF.

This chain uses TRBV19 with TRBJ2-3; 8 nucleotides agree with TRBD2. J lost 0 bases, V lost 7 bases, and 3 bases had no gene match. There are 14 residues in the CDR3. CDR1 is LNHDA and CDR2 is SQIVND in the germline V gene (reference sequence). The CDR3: CASKKRGSTDTQYF. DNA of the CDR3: TGTGCCAGTAAGAAGCGGGGGAGCACAGATACGCAGTATTTT.

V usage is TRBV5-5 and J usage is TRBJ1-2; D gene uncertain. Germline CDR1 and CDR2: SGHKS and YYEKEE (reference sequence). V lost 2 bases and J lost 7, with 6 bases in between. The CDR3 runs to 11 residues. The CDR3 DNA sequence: TGTGCCAGCAGCTTCCCGGGTGGCTACACCTTC. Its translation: CASSFPGGYTF.

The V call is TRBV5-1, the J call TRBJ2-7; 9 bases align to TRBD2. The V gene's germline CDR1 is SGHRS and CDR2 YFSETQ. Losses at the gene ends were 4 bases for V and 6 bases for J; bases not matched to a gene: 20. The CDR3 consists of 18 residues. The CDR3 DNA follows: TGCGCCAGCAGCCCTTCACCCCGCGGGGGGGGACTCGAGAGCGAGCAGTACTTC. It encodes CASSPSPRGGGLESEQYF. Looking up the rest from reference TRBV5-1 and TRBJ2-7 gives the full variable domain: KAGVTQTPRYLIKTRGQQVTLSCSPISGHRSVSWYQQTPGQGLQFLFEYFSETQRNKGNFPGRFSGRQFSNSRSEMNVSTLELGDSALYLCASSPSPRGGGLESEQYFGPGTRLTVT.

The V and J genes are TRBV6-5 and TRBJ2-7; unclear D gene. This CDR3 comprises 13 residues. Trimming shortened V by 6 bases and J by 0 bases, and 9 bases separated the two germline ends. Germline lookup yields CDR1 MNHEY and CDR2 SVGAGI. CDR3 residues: CASRRESSYEQYF. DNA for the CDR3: TGTGCCAGCAGGCGAGAGAGCTCCTACGAGCAGTACTTC.

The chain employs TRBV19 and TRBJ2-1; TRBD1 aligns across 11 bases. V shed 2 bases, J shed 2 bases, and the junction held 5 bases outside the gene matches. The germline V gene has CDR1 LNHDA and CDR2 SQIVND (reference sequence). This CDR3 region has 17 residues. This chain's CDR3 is CASSIRTGGLAYNEQFF. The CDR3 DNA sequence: TGTGCCAGTAGTATAAGGACAGGGGGCCTAGCCTACAATGAGCAGTTCTTC.

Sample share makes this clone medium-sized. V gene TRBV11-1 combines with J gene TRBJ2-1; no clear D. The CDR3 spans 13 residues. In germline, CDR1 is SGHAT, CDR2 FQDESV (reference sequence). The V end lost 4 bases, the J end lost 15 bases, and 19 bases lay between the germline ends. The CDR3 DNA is TGTGCCAGCAGCTATGGATTTGGCCGCCCCGGGTTCTTC. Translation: CASSYGFGRPGFF.

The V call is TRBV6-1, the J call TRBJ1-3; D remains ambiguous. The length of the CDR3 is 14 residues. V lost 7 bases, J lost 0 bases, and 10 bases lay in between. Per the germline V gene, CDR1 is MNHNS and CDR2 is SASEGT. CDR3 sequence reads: CASITPSSGNTIYF. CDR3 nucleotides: TGTGCCAGCATCACCCCAAGCTCTGGAAACACCATATATTTT.

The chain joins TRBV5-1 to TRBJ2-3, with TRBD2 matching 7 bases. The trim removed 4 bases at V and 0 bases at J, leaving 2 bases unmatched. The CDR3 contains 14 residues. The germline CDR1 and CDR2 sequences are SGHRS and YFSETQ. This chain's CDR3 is CASSGTTSTDTQYF. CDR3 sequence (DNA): TGCGCCAGCAGCGGGACTACTAGCACAGATACGCAGTATTTT. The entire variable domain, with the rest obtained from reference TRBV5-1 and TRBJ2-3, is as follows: KAGVTQTPRYLIKTRGQQVTLSCSPISGHRSVSWYQQTPGQGLQFLFEYFSETQRNKGNFPGRFSGRQFSNSRSEMNVSTLELGDSALYLCASSGTTSTDTQYFGPGTRLTVL.

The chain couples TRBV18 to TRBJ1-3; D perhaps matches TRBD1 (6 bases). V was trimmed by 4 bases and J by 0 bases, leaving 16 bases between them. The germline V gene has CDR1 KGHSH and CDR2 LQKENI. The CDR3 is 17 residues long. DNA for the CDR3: TGTGCCAGCTCACTGTTCGCCGGACAGTCCTCTGGAAACACCATATATTTT. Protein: CASSLFAGQSSGNTIYF.

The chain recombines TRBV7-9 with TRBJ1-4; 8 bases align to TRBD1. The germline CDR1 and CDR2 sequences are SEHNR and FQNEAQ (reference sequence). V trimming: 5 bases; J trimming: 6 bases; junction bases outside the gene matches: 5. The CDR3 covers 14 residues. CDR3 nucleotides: TGTGCCAGCAGCCGGACAGGGACCGATGAAAAACTGTTTTTT. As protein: CASSRTGTDEKLFF.

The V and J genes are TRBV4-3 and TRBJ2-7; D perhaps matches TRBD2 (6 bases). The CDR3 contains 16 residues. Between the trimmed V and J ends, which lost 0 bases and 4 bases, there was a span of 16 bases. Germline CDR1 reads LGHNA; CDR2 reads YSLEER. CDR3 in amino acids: CASSQDPPGSGYEQYF. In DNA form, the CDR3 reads TGCGCCAGCAGCCAAGATCCTCCCGGGAGTGGGTACGAGCAGTACTTC.

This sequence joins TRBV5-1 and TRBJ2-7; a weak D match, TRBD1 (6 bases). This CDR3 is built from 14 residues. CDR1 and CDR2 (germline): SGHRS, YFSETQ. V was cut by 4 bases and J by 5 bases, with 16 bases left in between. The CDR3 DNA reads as TGCGCCAGCAGCCCCCGGCAGGGGAGAGACGAGCAGTACTTC. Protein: CASSPRQGRDEQYF. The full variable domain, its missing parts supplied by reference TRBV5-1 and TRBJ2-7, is KAGVTQTPRYLIKTRGQQVTLSCSPISGHRSVSWYQQTPGQGLQFLFEYFSETQRNKGNFPGRFSGRQFSNSRSEMNVSTLELGDSALYLCASSPRQGRDEQYFGPGTRLTVT.